This TCR beta chain derives from a study of tumor-infiltrating lymphocytes in primary liver carcinoma. Study as a whole: Men as well as women, aged 30 to 69 years, made up the patients. Samples yielded about 3.5 to 7.5 million productive TCRbeta reads, similar across tissue types. Findings and caveats of the study: Among the pair types, tumor region pairs showed more overlap than tumor-adjacent and tumor-blood pairs.

Blood RNA originated from unsorted whole blood, with germline DNA additionally extracted. TCR beta cDNA was made from 500 ng total RNA with a constant-region primer. Three-round nested multiplex PCR performed with slightly modified ARM-PCR produced the TCR beta libraries. Both of the initial two PCR rounds ran for about 11 cycles and employed TRBV1-TRBV30 forward primers alongside a C-beta reverse primer. TCRdb processed the multiplex PCR reads anew with MiXCR; each CDR3 protein has one entry. The sample has about 180,000 distinct CDR3 sequences, less than 65% seen once. As concerns this clonotype: What it binds is unknown. The junction shows a germline mismatch at one end, possibly a read error.

This CDR3 has 14 residues. The V gene's germline CDR1 is SGHAT and CDR2 FQDESV (reference sequence). Specimen: peripheral blood. The sequence was obtained from a man aged 40-50 years with primary liver carcinoma and hepatitis B virus infection. The chain recombines TRBV11-1 with TRBJ2-2; TRBD2 might be the D (5 bases). The chain's CDR3 is CASNLRGNAGELFF. Here the CDR3 DNA reads TGTGCCAGCAATCTGAGAGGGAACGCCGGGGAGCTGTTTTTT.